A few counts support the clone carrying this T cell receptor (beta chain). Its target is unknown. The table came from immunoSEQ multiplex PCR; TCRdb's copy has only in-frame clones and leaves some out. The sample holds 950,000 to 1,100,000 clones, about 75% seen once. The sample is drawn from a study of shared clonotypes between healthy human individuals. Across the whole study: Participating donors consisted of two women and a few men aged 18 to 49.

A CD45RA-negative memory subset and a CD45RA+ naive subset were separated from the CD4+ cells. Broader study findings: Generation probability values for non-shared clonotypes were lower than those for clonotypes shared by all four donors. Sorted-subset samples were not fully sequenced, rarefaction indicated.

CDR3 length: 15 residues. V trimming: 5 bases; J trimming: 5 bases; junction bases outside the gene matches: 9. Germline lookup yields CDR1 SGHAT and CDR2 FQNNGV. Sequencing was performed on memory CD4+ T cells sorted from blood. The subset denotes: CD45RA-negative fraction. The V call is TRBV11-2, the J call TRBJ2-7, with TRBD1 matching over 10 bases. This TCR was sampled from a man between 18 and 35 years old in good health. The CDR3 here is CASSPRDRGGNEQYF. In nucleotides, the CDR3 is TGTGCCAGCAGCCCTAGGGACAGGGGTGGGAACGAGCAGTACTTC.